The following is a T cell receptor beta chain sequence with its context. This sample was included in a study of blood T cell repertoires in COVID-19. For the study at large: The United States, Italy and Spain provided the acute and convalescent COVID-19 samples. PBMCs, B-cell-depleted T cells, or T cells provided the cDNA or gDNA that made up the material.

As processed by the authors: The authors estimated nucleated cell counts from reference gene primer amplification. Sequenced by immunoSEQ multiplex PCR; TCRdb stores in-frame clones only, minus some. V and J calls plus clone size are reproduced from that table; the DNA served to infer D and trimming. The data show around 50,000 clones, approximately 90% seen once. V lost 2 bases and J lost 7; bases outside the gene matches: 3. This CDR3 is 12 amino acids long. The germline V gene encodes CDR1 SQVTM and CDR2 ANQGSEA. The TCR sequence derives from a man aged 50-59 years with active COVID-19. V is TRBV29-1 and J is TRBJ1-2, with 8 bases that match TRBD1. The sample taken for sequencing was peripheral blood. CDR3 loop: CSVEQGAAGYTF. CDR3 sequence (DNA): TGCAGCGTTGAACAGGGGGCGGCTGGCTACACCTTC.